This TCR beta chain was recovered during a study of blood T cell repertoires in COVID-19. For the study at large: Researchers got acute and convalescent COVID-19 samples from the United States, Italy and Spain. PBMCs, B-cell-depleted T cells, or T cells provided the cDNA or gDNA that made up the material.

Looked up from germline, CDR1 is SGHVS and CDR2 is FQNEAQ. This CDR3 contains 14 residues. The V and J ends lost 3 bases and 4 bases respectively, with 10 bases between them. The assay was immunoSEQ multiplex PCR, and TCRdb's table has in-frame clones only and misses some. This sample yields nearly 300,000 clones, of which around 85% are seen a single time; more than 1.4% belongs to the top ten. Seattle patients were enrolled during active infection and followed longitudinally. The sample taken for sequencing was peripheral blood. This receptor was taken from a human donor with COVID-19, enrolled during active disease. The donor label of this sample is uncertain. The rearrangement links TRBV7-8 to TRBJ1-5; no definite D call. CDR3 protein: CASSLLAPNQPQHF. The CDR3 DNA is TGTGCCAGCAGCTTGTTGGCACCTAATCAGCCCCAGCATTTT.